The 27 T cell receptor beta chains below all came from one sample that was sequenced in a study of T cells in Graves' hyperthyroidism and ophthalmopathy. Researchers took RNA transcripts and amplified the TCR beta CDR3 regions from them. A set of HTBI primers served as the primers for a first-round RT-PCR of the TCR CDR3. TCRdb analysed the multiplex PCR reads with MiXCR anew, one entry per CDR3 protein. The sample has about 500,000 distinct CDR3 sequences, 14% seen once. The specimen was blood. The receptors stem from a young woman with Graves' hyperthyroidism.

The sample holds a few counts of this clonotype. The V call is TRBV20-1, the J call TRBJ2-2; TRBD2 matches at 8 bases. Looked up from germline, CDR1 is DFQATT and CDR2 is SNEGSKA (reference sequence). V lost 1 base and J lost 3; bases outside the gene matches: 4. The CDR3 has 15 residues. The CDR3 is CSARVSGTHTGELFF. In DNA, the CDR3 is TGCAGTGCTAGAGTTAGCGGGACCCACACCGGGGAGCTGTTTTTT.

This clonotype was recorded many times. The V gene is TRBV7-3, the J gene TRBJ2-1, with D unclear. Germline-derived CDR1 and CDR2 are SGHTA and FQGTGA. The CDR3 sequence is 15 residues long. V gave up 2 bases and J gave up 2 bases, with 10 bases separating them. The CDR3 loop reads CASSLLGGAYNEQFF. DNA for the CDR3: TGTGCCAGCAGCTTACTTGGCGGAGCCTACAATGAGCAGTTCTTC. Using reference TRBV7-3 and TRBJ2-1 for the parts outside the CDR3, the full variable domain is GAGVSQTPSNKVTEKGKYVELRCDPISGHTALYWYRQSLGQGPEFLIYFQGTGAADDSGLPNDRFFAVRPEGSVSTLKIQRTERGDSAVYLCASSLLGGAYNEQFFGPGTRLTVL.

This clonotype was seen many times. The rearrangement uses TRBV29-1 and TRBJ2-7; 7 nucleotides agree with TRBD1. Per the germline V gene, CDR1 is SQVTM and CDR2 is ANQGSEA. Losses at the gene ends were 6 bases for V and 1 base for J; bases not matched to a gene: 6. The CDR3 contains 13 residues. The CDR3 here is CSVLGQVSYEQYF. In DNA form, the CDR3 reads TGCAGCGTCCTTGGACAGGTGTCCTACGAGCAGTACTTC.

The V gene is TRBV10-3, the J gene TRBJ2-1; TRBD2 matches 10 bases. Per germline, CDR1 ENHRY and CDR2 SYGVKD. The J segment lost 1 base and the V segment lost 7 bases, leaving 7 bases of the junction unmatched. CDR3 size: 16 residues. The CDR3 region has the DNA TGTGCCATCAATCCCGGGACTAGCGATTCCTACAATGAGCAGTTCTTC. This translates into CAINPGTSDSYNEQFF.

The genes are TRBV11-3 and TRBJ1-4; 7 nucleotides match TRBD1. The CDR3 extends over 14 amino acids. Germline trimming cut 5 bases from V and 7 bases from J; bases unmatched to any gene: 7. Germline V gene lookup returns CDR1 SGHNT and CDR2 YENEEA. The CDR3 sequence is CASSQDRASEKLFF. The CDR3 coding sequence is TGTGCCAGCAGCCAAGACAGGGCGTCTGAAAAACTGTTTTTT.

The table lists this clonotype with many counts. V gene TRBV2 combines with J gene TRBJ2-2, with a weak D call TRBD2 (5 bases). CDR1 is SNHLY and CDR2 is FYNNEI in the germline V gene. Trimming took off 3 bases at V and 1 base at J, with 12 bases between the two ends. This CDR3 is 16 amino acids long. CDR3 residues: CASSEGGQENTGELFF. The CDR3 nucleotides are TGTGCCAGCAGTGAGGGCGGGCAGGAGAACACCGGGGAGCTGTTTTTT.

As to this clonotype: At one end, the junction sequence differs from germline, possibly due to a read error. This chain uses TRBV30 with TRBJ2-5, with TRBD1 identical over 8 bases. The CDR3 has 16 amino acids. The germline gives CDR1 GTSNPN, CDR2 SVGIG (reference sequence). In DNA, the CDR3 is TGTGCCTGGAGTGTACCGAGAGGACAGGGAGAAGAGATCCAGTACTTC. This sequence encodes CAWSVPRGQGEEIQYF.

This clonotype was recorded many times. This chain links TRBV29-1 with TRBJ1-1, with no clear D. V lost 4 bases to trimming and J lost 2 bases, with 8 bases between them. The V gene's germline CDR1 is SQVTM and CDR2 ANQGSEA. The CDR3 is 12 amino acids. This CDR3 reads CSVGRSNTEAFF. The CDR3 DNA is TGCAGCGTTGGGCGGAGCAACACTGAAGCTTTCTTT.

This sequence joins TRBV19 and TRBJ1-5; D call uncertain. This CDR3 spans 13 amino acids. CDR1 is LNHDA, CDR2 SQIVND, per germline (reference sequence). V dropped 11 bases and J dropped 3 bases, with 14 bases sitting between them. For the CDR3, the DNA is TGTGCCTCCCGGGGTGACCTCAATCAGCCCCAGCATTTT. Translating it yields CASRGDLNQPQHF.

The sample holds many counts of this clonotype. The gene calls are TRBV6-1 and TRBJ2-1; D is uncertain. Germline lookup yields CDR1 MNHNS and CDR2 SASEGT. The CDR3 runs 14 residues. Trimming removed 2 bases at V and 5 bases at J, with 10 bases between. CDR3 loop: CASSENGSDNEQFF. For the CDR3, the DNA is TGTGCCAGCAGTGAAAACGGGTCGGACAATGAGCAGTTCTTC.

The chain couples TRBV6-5 to TRBJ1-4; 10 bases agree with TRBD1. Per germline, CDR1 MNHEY and CDR2 SVGAGI. The CDR3 runs 16 residues. The J segment lost 3 bases and the V segment lost 4 bases, leaving 5 bases of the junction unmatched. The CDR3 spells CASSSGQGLSNEKLFF. The CDR3 DNA reads as TGTGCCAGCAGTTCGGGACAGGGGTTATCTAATGAAAAACTGTTTTTT.

This clonotype was counted many times. The chain links TRBV2 to TRBJ2-1; tentative D call: TRBD2 (5 bases). The V gene lost 5 bases and the J gene lost 0 bases, with 8 bases spanning the gap. The CDR3 is 14 residues long. Germline assignment: CDR1 SNHLY and CDR2 FYNNEI. DNA for the CDR3: TGTGCCAGCAGTCGGGAAAGCTCCTACAATGAGCAGTTCTTC. Translating it yields CASSRESSYNEQFF.

This clonotype was seen at least ten times. The V gene is TRBV12-3 or TRBV12-4, the J gene TRBJ1-2; D is unclear. V lost 5 bases, J lost 0 bases, and 16 bases lay in between. The CDR3 is 16 residues long. CDR3 nucleotide sequence: TGTGCCAGCAGTCGGGCACCTCAGCAGCCTAACTATGGCTACACCTTC. Translated: CASSRAPQQPNYGYTF.

The V call is TRBV3-1, the J call TRBJ2-3, with D unclear. V shed 7 bases and J shed 2 bases, with 16 bases lying between them. The CDR3 runs 15 residues. Germline loops: CDR1 LGHDT, CDR2 YNNKEL (reference sequence). CDR3 in amino acids: CASKRREVDTDTQYF. CDR3 sequence (DNA): TGTGCCAGCAAGCGTAGAGAGGTTGACACAGATACGCAGTATTTT.

The sample holds many counts of this clonotype. The chain is built from TRBV19 and TRBJ2-7; D may match TRBD1 or TRBD2 (5 bases each). Deletions cut 5 bases from V and 7 bases from J, with 18 bases between. The germline CDR1 and CDR2 sequences are LNHDA and SQIVND (reference sequence). The CDR3 loop spans 14 amino acids. This CDR3 is CASSSGTRLGEQYF. The DNA of the CDR3 is TGTGCCAGTAGTTCCGGGACCCGATTGGGAGAGCAGTACTTC.

On this clonotype itself: The conserved final phenylalanine or tryptophan is absent from the CDR3, which likely points to a read error. This chain links TRBV11-2 with TRBJ1-2; 8 bases fit TRBD1. The germline V gene has CDR1 SGHAT and CDR2 FQNNGV. The trim removed 2 bases at V and 4 bases at J, leaving 3 bases unmatched. The CDR3 is 14 residues long. CDR3 loop: CASSLTGGGYGYTL. CDR3 bases: TGTGCCAGCAGCTTAACAGGGGGAGGCTATGGCTACACCCTC.

This clonotype has more than one count but fewer than ten. V gene TRBV9 combines with J gene TRBJ2-1; no definite D call. Trimming stripped 0 bases from V and 8 bases from J, with 12 bases between. CDR3 size: 14 residues. Germline-derived CDR1 and CDR2 are SGDLS and YYNGEE. The CDR3 loop reads CASSVGRPTHEQFF. The CDR3 nucleotides are TGTGCCAGCAGCGTAGGAAGGCCCACCCATGAGCAGTTCTTC.

The rearrangement links TRBV12-3 or TRBV12-4 to TRBJ2-5; D possibly uses TRBD1 or TRBD2 (5 bases each). CDR3 size: 14 residues. V was shortened by 2 bases and J by 4 bases, with 11 bases between the two germline ends. In DNA, the CDR3 is TGTGCCAGCAGTTTAAGCAGGGCGGGAGAGACCCAGTACTTC. This translates into CASSLSRAGETQYF.

J is TRBJ2-3 and V is TRBV6-1, with 8 positions matching TRBD2. CDR3 length: 15 amino acids. CDR1 is MNHNS and CDR2 is SASEGT in the germline V gene. The junction had 5 bases not matched to a gene; V was cut back by 6 bases and J by 0 bases. The CDR3 spells CASRHSGTSTDTQYF. The DNA for the CDR3 is TGTGCCAGCAGACATAGCGGGACCAGCACAGATACGCAGTATTTT.

This clonotype was detected a few times. The V gene is TRBV5-8, the J gene TRBJ1-4; a possible D gene is TRBD1 (5 bases). Deletions cut 3 bases from V and 3 bases from J, with 12 bases between. CDR1 is SGHTS, CDR2 YDEGEE, per germline. The length of the CDR3 is 15 residues. CDR3 sequence (DNA): TGTGCCAGCAGCTCCGGGACTCGGGCTAATGAAAAACTGTTTTTT. This codes for CASSSGTRANEKLFF.

At least ten counts were recorded for this clonotype. The V and J genes are TRBV7-9 and TRBJ2-5, with 8 positions matching TRBD2. There are 14 residues in the CDR3. Losses at the gene ends were 5 bases for V and 5 bases for J; bases not matched to a gene: 7. The germline V gene has CDR1 SEHNR and CDR2 FQNEAQ (reference sequence). CDR3 loop: CASSRTSGGETQYF. DNA of the CDR3: TGTGCCAGCAGCCGCACTAGCGGAGGGGAGACCCAGTACTTC.

This clonotype has just a few counts. The chain has TRBV7-3 and TRBJ2-1, with TRBD2 matching 13 bases. V shed 5 bases, J shed 0 bases, and the junction held 7 bases outside the gene matches. Germline CDR1 reads SGHTA; CDR2 reads FQGTGA. The CDR3 runs 18 residues. This chain's CDR3 is CASSPWTSGRTSYNEQFF. The CDR3 DNA reads as TGTGCCAGCAGCCCGTGGACTAGCGGGAGAACCTCCTACAATGAGCAGTTCTTC.

As regards this clonotype: An end of the junction does not agree with germline; a read error may underlie this. In DNA form, the CDR3 reads TGTGCCAGCAGTTCATCAGCGAGTGAGCGGTTCTTC. Translation: CASSSSASERFF. The chain combines TRBV12-3 or TRBV12-4 with TRBJ2-1, with D hard to call. CDR3 length: 12 residues.

This clonotype has more than one count but fewer than ten. The chain links TRBV19 to TRBJ1-5; 8 positions agree with TRBD1. V shed 2 bases, J shed 4 bases, and the junction held 7 bases outside the gene matches. The CDR3 has 16 residues. Per germline, CDR1 LNHDA and CDR2 SQIVND (reference sequence). The CDR3 reads CASSITQGAKNQPQHF. CDR3 in DNA: TGTGCCAGTAGTATAACTCAGGGGGCAAAGAATCAGCCCCAGCATTTT.

This clonotype has a count of ten or more. The chain couples TRBV30 to TRBJ1-1, with D possibly matching TRBD1 (6 bases). V lost 0 bases and J 4 bases, leaving 30 bases between the germline ends. The germline V gene has CDR1 GTSNPN and CDR2 SVGIG (reference sequence). The CDR3 consists of 20 residues. The CDR3 region has the DNA TGTGCCTGGAGTGTACGGTTCGGTCATCTGGACACAGGGCTGGCCACTGAAGCTTTCTTT. Translated, it gives CAWSVRFGHLDTGLATEAFF.

About this clonotype itself: The junction departs from germline at one end; a sequencing error may be responsible. The chain couples TRBV2 to TRBJ2-5; D may be TRBD1 (6 bases). This CDR3 has 13 amino acids. Germline V lookup: CDR1 SNHLY, CDR2 FYNNEI. CDR3 in amino acids: CAGSTDSVGTQYF. Here the CDR3 DNA reads TGTGCCGGCAGTACGGACAGTGTGGGGACCCAGTACTTC.

This clonotype was recorded a few times. The chain has TRBV30 and TRBJ2-7; D is perhaps TRBD1 (5 bases). Germline assignment: CDR1 GTSNPN and CDR2 SVGIG (reference sequence). V was clipped by 3 bases and J by 0 bases, with 15 bases between them. This CDR3 has 15 residues. CDR3 protein: CAWSSRQYGSYEQYV. The CDR3, as DNA: TGTGCCTGGAGCTCGCGACAGTACGGCTCCTACGAGCAGTACGTC.